The next 32 T cell receptor beta chains were all read from a single sample in a study of beta chain features in type 1 diabetes. Their antigens remain unidentified. Study conclusions and caveats: Shorter TCRB CDR3s, moderately but significantly so, were found in Type 1 diabetes patients in all four CD4+ subsets.

The investigators reverse transcribed all of the isolated RNA, so they sequenced expressed TCRB transcripts. Sequenced by immunoSEQ multiplex PCR; TCRdb stores in-frame clones only, minus some. The sample records 200,000 to 300,000 clones, approximately 10% being singletons. Sequencing was performed on naive CD4+ T cells from blood. Receptors were obtained from a man aged 25-40 years with type 1 diabetes.

This chain uses TRBV4-3 with TRBJ1-1, with D perhaps TRBD1 (5 bases). CDR1 and CDR2 from the germline V gene are LGHNA and YSLEER. Trimming took off 0 bases at V and 4 bases at J, with 9 bases between the two ends. This CDR3 is built from 14 residues. CDR3 region: CASSQDTRGTEAFF. Here the CDR3 DNA reads TGCGCCAGCAGCCAAGATACAAGGGGCACTGAAGCTTTCTTT.

This clone was seen a few times. This chain joins TRBV5-4 and TRBJ1-2, with 7 positions matching TRBD1. The CDR3 contains 13 residues. V was clipped by 5 bases and J by 8 bases; unmatched bases: 9. The germline V gene encodes CDR1 SGHNT and CDR2 YYREEE (reference sequence). The CDR3 protein is CASSAGGTEGYTF. The CDR3 DNA is TGTGCCAGCAGTGCGGGGGGGACAGAAGGCTACACCTTC.

This clone showed up just a few times. V gene TRBV7-2 combines with J gene TRBJ1-1, with 7 nucleotides matching TRBD1. Germline V gene sequence: CDR1 SGHTA, CDR2 FQGNSA. The CDR3 consists of 15 residues. CDR3 coding DNA: TGTCTTGCAGGGGGGAGAAATCCGCTAAACACTGAAGCTTTCTTT. It specifies CLAGGRNPLNTEAFF.

The V call is TRBV5-1, the J call TRBJ2-7; D is undetermined. The V end was cut by 1 base, the J end by 7 bases, with 9 bases between. Germline V lookup: CDR1 SGHRS, CDR2 YFSETQ. This CDR3 is built from 12 residues. The CDR3 protein is CASSLPVSEQYF. CDR3 nucleotide sequence: TGCGCCAGCAGCTTGCCCGTTTCGGAGCAGTACTTC.

This clone was counted a few times. The chain has TRBV11-2 and TRBJ2-7, with 8 bases matching TRBD1. The junction had 5 bases not matched to a gene; V was cut back by 5 bases and J by 2 bases. CDR3 length equals 14 residues. Germline loops: CDR1 SGHAT, CDR2 FQNNGV. CDR3 sequence reads: CASSTWDRTYEQYF. DNA of the CDR3: TGTGCCAGCAGCACTTGGGACAGGACCTACGAGCAGTACTTC.

This chain connects TRBV4-3 to TRBJ2-3; 7 bases agree with TRBD1. Germline CDR1 is LGHNA and CDR2 is YSLEER. The CDR3 consists of 15 residues. After removal of 5 bases from V and 2 bases from J, the junction contained 7 bases not matched to a gene. CDR3 residues: CASSTSTGYTDTQYF. CDR3 nucleotides: TGCGCCAGCAGCACCTCGACAGGGTACACAGATACGCAGTATTTT.

This clone was counted between two and nine times. This chain uses TRBV29-1 with TRBJ2-1; D might be TRBD1 (5 bases). V shed 4 bases and J shed 3 bases, with 16 bases lying between them. Per the germline V gene, CDR1 is SQVTM and CDR2 is ANQGSEA. The length of the CDR3 is 15 residues. CDR3 sequence (DNA): TGCAGCGTTGTGCCCCGACAGAGACTCTACAATGAGCAGTTCTTC. Residues: CSVVPRQRLYNEQFF.

This clone was observed a handful of times. This rearrangement joins TRBV7-3 to TRBJ1-1, with 7 bases lining up with TRBD1. This CDR3 is built from 16 residues. Germline values: CDR1 SGHTA, CDR2 FQGTGA. The V segment lost 2 bases and the J segment 0 bases; nucleotides outside the gene matches: 6. CDR3 sequence reads: CASSLGGQRMNTEAFF. The CDR3 DNA sequence: TGTGCCAGCAGCTTAGGGGGACAGCGAATGAACACTGAAGCTTTCTTT.

This clone showed up just a few times. The chain has TRBV13 and TRBJ2-1; tentative D call: TRBD2 (6 bases). V lost 5 bases and J lost 7, with 15 bases in between. The CDR3 loop spans 14 amino acids. Per the germline V gene, CDR1 is PRHDT and CDR2 is FYEKMQ (reference sequence). CDR3 coding DNA: TGTGCCAGCAGCACTCCGGGACTCCGAAATGAGCAGTTCTTC. Residues: CASSTPGLRNEQFF. Using reference TRBV13 and TRBJ2-1 for the parts outside the CDR3, the full variable domain is AAGVIQSPRHLIKEKRETATLKCYPIPRHDTVYWYQQGPGQDPQFLISFYEKMQSDKGSIPDRFSAQQFSDYHSELNMSSLELGDSALYFCASSTPGLRNEQFFGPGTRLTVL.

The chain combines TRBV10-3 with TRBJ2-1; a weak D match, TRBD1 (6 bases). The CDR3 runs 14 residues. Looked up from germline, CDR1 is ENHRY and CDR2 is SYGVKD. V was clipped by 6 bases and J by 6 bases, with 15 bases between them. CDR3 DNA sequence: TGTGCCATCAGCAGTACAGGGCGTAGCAATGAGCAGTTCTTC. Translating it yields CAISSTGRSNEQFF.

The J gene is TRBJ2-3, the V gene TRBV19; weak D call: TRBD1 (5 bases). The V end was cut by 9 bases, the J end by 0 bases, with 19 bases between. The germline V gene encodes CDR1 LNHDA and CDR2 SQIVND (reference sequence). The CDR3 is made up of 16 amino acids. CDR3 region: CASRRTTASSTDTQYF. Here the CDR3 DNA reads TGTGCCAGCCGTAGGACGACAGCATCTAGCACAGATACGCAGTATTTT.

This clone turned up a few times. CDR3 nucleotides: TGTGCCAGCAGTCCCGCCGGACAGGGGGATCAGCCCCAGCATTTT. Translation: CASSPAGQGDQPQHF. The J gene is TRBJ1-5, the V gene TRBV28, with TRBD1 matching over 10 bases. The trim removed 5 bases at V and 5 bases at J, leaving 6 bases unmatched. The CDR3 is made up of 15 amino acids. Germline V gene data show CDR1 as MDHEN and CDR2 as SYDVKM. Full variable domain (outside the CDR3, taken from reference TRBV28 and TRBJ1-5): DVKVTQSSRYLVKRTGEKVFLECVQDMDHENMFWYRQDPGLGLRLIYFSYDVKMKEKGDIPEGYSVSREKKERFSLILESASTNQTSMYLCASSPAGQGDQPQHFGDGTRLSIL.

This clone turned up a few times. The chain has TRBV4-2 and TRBJ1-1; no firm D call. Germline lookup yields CDR1 LGHNA and CDR2 YNFKEQ. Trimming removed 8 bases at V and 1 base at J, with 8 bases between. The CDR3 loop spans 12 amino acids. The CDR3: CASGQPNTEAFF. The CDR3 DNA follows: TGTGCCAGCGGGCAGCCGAACACTGAAGCTTTCTTT.

This rearrangement joins TRBV9 to TRBJ2-7; maybe TRBD2 (5 bases). CDR1 is SGDLS, CDR2 YYNGEE, per germline. The length of the CDR3 is 14 residues. Between the trimmed V and J ends, which lost 4 bases and 1 base, there was a span of 12 bases. CDR3 loop: CASSPQDSSYEQYF. CDR3 sequence (DNA): TGTGCCAGCAGCCCCCAGGACTCGTCCTACGAGCAGTACTTC. The full variable domain, with the rest looked up from reference TRBV9 and TRBJ2-7, is DSGVTQTPKHLITATGQRVTLRCSPRSGDLSVYWYQQSLDQGLQFLIQYYNGEERAKGNILERFSAQQFPDLHSELNLSSLELGDSALYFCASSPQDSSYEQYFGPGTRLTVT.

This sequence joins TRBV18 and TRBJ1-1; TRBD1 agrees at 7 bases. CDR3 length: 12 residues. CDR1 is KGHSH, CDR2 LQKENI, per germline. V lost 3 bases and J lost 11; bases outside the gene matches: 6. This CDR3 reads CASSPGDRTAFF. CDR3 DNA: TGTGCCAGCTCACCGGGGGACAGAACGGCTTTCTTT.

Only a few counts were recorded for this clone. The chain employs TRBV9 and TRBJ2-4; no definite D call. CDR1 and CDR2 from the germline V gene are SGDLS and YYNGEE. Trimming took off 3 bases at V and 11 bases at J, with 18 bases between the two ends. This CDR3 has 14 amino acids. The CDR3 is CASSAYHQQSVQYF. The CDR3 region has the DNA TGTGCCAGCAGCGCCTACCACCAGCAAAGCGTTCAGTACTTC.

The chain employs TRBV5-1 and TRBJ2-2; weak D call: TRBD1 (5 bases). Germline V gives CDR1 SGHRS, CDR2 YFSETQ. The V end lost 5 bases, the J end lost 5 bases, and 10 bases lay between the germline ends. The CDR3 extends over 13 amino acids. This CDR3 is CASRWPGTGELFF. For the CDR3, the DNA is TGCGCCAGCAGGTGGCCAGGGACCGGGGAGCTGTTTTTT.

The chain joins TRBV18 to TRBJ2-1, with D unresolved. Trimming shortened V by 6 bases and J by 4 bases, and 13 bases separated the two germline ends. Germline loops: CDR1 KGHSH, CDR2 LQKENI. The CDR3 runs to 14 residues. Written as DNA, the CDR3 is TGTGCCAGCTCGCCGAGGTCTGGGTACAATGAGCAGTTCTTC. This sequence encodes CASSPRSGYNEQFF. The whole variable domain, remainder taken from reference TRBV18 and TRBJ2-1, is NAGVMQNPRHLVRRRGQEARLRCSPMKGHSHVYWYRQLPEEGLKFMVYLQKENIIDESGMPKERFSAEFPKEGPSILRIQQVVRGDSAAYFCASSPRSGYNEQFFGPGTRLTVL.

J is TRBJ2-3 and V is TRBV11-2; tentatively, D is TRBD2 (6 bases). The germline V gene has CDR1 SGHAT and CDR2 FQNNGV. The CDR3 totals 14 residues. Trimming pared 1 base from V and 4 bases from J, leaving 9 bases between. CDR3 region: CASSLGLVADTQYF. CDR3 DNA: TGTGCCAGCAGCTTAGGACTAGTGGCAGATACGCAGTATTTT.

Here the CDR3 reads CASSLPGQGADTQYF. CDR3 DNA sequence: TGTGCCAGCAGCTTACCGGGACAGGGGGCAGATACGCAGTATTTT. V gene TRBV11-2 combines with J gene TRBJ2-3; TRBD1 matches at 11 bases. The V segment lost 2 bases and the J segment 4 bases; nucleotides outside the gene matches: 2. CDR1 is SGHAT, CDR2 FQNNGV, per germline. The CDR3 is made up of 15 amino acids.

This clone has a handful of counts. This chain uses TRBV11-2 with TRBJ2-6; a possible D gene is TRBD2 (5 bases). CDR3 length: 19 residues. With 4 bases removed from V and 2 bases from J, the gap between germline ends came to 21 bases. The germline V gene has CDR1 SGHAT and CDR2 FQNNGV. Here the CDR3 reads CASSSVGWGRGPGANVLTF. CDR3 nucleotides: TGTGCCAGCAGCTCCGTTGGCTGGGGAAGAGGGCCTGGGGCCAACGTCCTGACTTTC.

The chain combines TRBV7-3 with TRBJ2-1, with 13 bases aligning to TRBD2. The J segment lost 5 bases and the V segment lost 5 bases, leaving 9 bases of the junction unmatched. This CDR3 is built from 17 residues. The germline V gene has CDR1 SGHTA and CDR2 FQGTGA. The CDR3 DNA sequence: TGTGCCAGCAGCGTCACTCCTGGACTAGCGGGGGACAATGAGCAGTTCTTC. It is translated as CASSVTPGLAGDNEQFF.

The rearrangement links TRBV7-9 to TRBJ1-2; D unclear. Germline CDR1 SEHNR, CDR2 FQNEAQ (reference sequence). With 2 bases removed from V and 8 bases from J, the gap between germline ends came to 12 bases. The CDR3 is 13 residues long. The CDR3, as DNA: TGTGCCAGCAGCTTATGGCAGGAATACGGCTACACCTTC. It specifies CASSLWQEYGYTF.

Only a few counts were recorded for this clone. The chain is built from TRBV25-1 and TRBJ1-6, with D possibly matching TRBD1 (5 bases). V dropped 1 base and J dropped 7 bases, with 11 bases sitting between them. Germline loops: CDR1 MGHDK, CDR2 SYGVNS. CDR3 length: 15 amino acids. The CDR3 here is CASSESQGENSPLHF. The DNA of the CDR3 is TGTGCCAGCAGTGAATCGCAGGGTGAGAATTCACCCCTCCACTTT.

This clone was found a few times. V gene TRBV5-4 combines with J gene TRBJ1-1, with no clear D. The CDR3 runs to 12 residues. The V end lost 4 bases, the J end lost 5 bases, and 9 bases lay between the germline ends. Germline loops: CDR1 SGHNT, CDR2 YYREEE (reference sequence). The CDR3 is CASSLSRTEAFF. CDR3 nucleotide sequence: TGTGCCAGCAGCCTTTCGCGGACTGAAGCTTTCTTT. The full variable domain, completed using reference TRBV5-4 and TRBJ1-1, is ETGVTQSPTHLIKTRGQQVTLRCSSQSGHNTVSWYQQALGQGPQFIFQYYREEENGRGNFPPRFSGLQFPNYSSELNVNALELDDSALYLCASSLSRTEAFFGQGTRLTVV.

This sequence joins TRBV9 and TRBJ2-1; 9 bases fit TRBD2. The CDR3 is 14 residues long. V dropped 1 base and J dropped 12; count of bases not matched to a gene: 8. Germline V gene lookup returns CDR1 SGDLS and CDR2 YYNGEE. Here the CDR3 reads CASSVLAGGPRQFF. The CDR3 nucleotides read TGTGCCAGCAGCGTACTGGCGGGGGGGCCGCGGCAGTTCTTC.

This clone was picked up a small number of times. The chain recombines TRBV19 with TRBJ2-6; D perhaps matches TRBD1 (6 bases). This CDR3 has 16 residues. V was pared by 6 bases and J by 0 bases, with 12 bases between. The germline gives CDR1 LNHDA, CDR2 SQIVND (reference sequence). The DNA of the CDR3 is TGTGCCAGTAGGGTCACAGGGAACTCTGGGGCCAACGTCCTGACTTTC. Translated: CASRVTGNSGANVLTF. The complete variable domain, with remaining parts taken from reference TRBV19 and TRBJ2-6, reads DGGITQSPKYLFRKEGQNVTLSCEQNLNHDAMYWYRQDPGQGLRLIYYSQIVNDFQKGDIAEGYSVSREKKESFPLTVTSAQKNPTAFYLCASRVTGNSGANVLTFGAGSRLTVL.

This clone turned up a few times. The V call is TRBV2, the J call TRBJ2-3; TRBD2 might be the D (5 bases). V was pared by 4 bases and J by 10 bases, with 9 bases between. Looked up from germline, CDR1 is SNHLY and CDR2 is FYNNEI. The CDR3 extends over 11 amino acids. CDR3 region: CASSAGSPQYF. In DNA, the CDR3 is TGTGCCAGCAGTGCGGGGAGCCCGCAGTATTTT. The full variable domain, completed using reference TRBV2 and TRBJ2-3, is EPEVTQTPSHQVTQMGQEVILRCVPISNHLYFYWYRQILGQKVEFLVSFYNNEISEKSEIFDDQFSVERPDGSNFTLKIRSTKLEDSAMYFCASSAGSPQYFGPGTRLTVL.

This clone was counted a few times. The chain recombines TRBV7-2 with TRBJ1-4; TRBD1 is a possible D gene (6 bases). The CDR3 spans 14 residues. V lost 4 bases to trimming and J lost 7 bases, with 13 bases between them. Germline V gene data show CDR1 as SGHTA and CDR2 as FQGNSA. The CDR3 loop reads CASSSQGRGEKLFF. DNA for the CDR3: TGTGCCAGCAGCTCTCAGGGGCGCGGTGAAAAACTGTTTTTT.

The V call is TRBV19, the J call TRBJ2-1; D perhaps matches TRBD2 (6 bases). V was cut by 4 bases and J by 8 bases, with 6 bases left in between. Germline-derived CDR1 and CDR2 are LNHDA and SQIVND (reference sequence). The CDR3 runs 11 residues. The DNA of the CDR3 is TGTGCCAGTAGTAGGGGGGATGAGCAGTTCTTC. Encoded protein: CASSRGDEQFF.

In this sample, this clone turned up a few times. The chain couples TRBV9 to TRBJ2-5, with TRBD2 as a possible D gene (6 bases). The germline V gene has CDR1 SGDLS and CDR2 YYNGEE. The CDR3 spans 13 residues. V shed 4 bases and J shed 2 bases, with 9 bases lying between them. CDR3 protein: CASSPGLQETQYF. CDR3 coding DNA: TGTGCCAGCAGCCCCGGACTACAAGAGACCCAGTACTTC.

The genes are TRBV28 and TRBJ1-2; 7 bases fit TRBD1. The germline CDR1 and CDR2 sequences are MDHEN and SYDVKM. This CDR3 is built from 15 residues. J lost 4 bases, V lost 6 bases, and 11 bases had no gene match. CDR3 loop: CASRPTGDLSYGYTF. The CDR3 DNA follows: TGTGCCAGCAGGCCCACAGGGGATCTCTCCTATGGCTACACCTTC.